The present T cell receptor (beta chain) was sequenced within a study of blood T cell repertoires in COVID-19. Study information: The cDNA or gDNA used as material had been derived from T cells, B-cell-depleted T cells, or PBMCs.

The repertoire was sequenced with immunoSEQ multiplex PCR; TCRdb's copy has only in-frame clones and lacks some. The sample carries around 140,000 clones, about 72% recorded once. CDR1 is SGHTA, CDR2 FQGNSA, per germline. Trimming stripped 8 bases from V and 7 bases from J, with 12 bases between. The CDR3 consists of 13 residues. Sequenced: peripheral blood. The V call is TRBV7-2, the J call TRBJ1-6; maybe TRBD1 (6 bases). This clonotype was obtained from a woman in her 70s with acute or convalescent COVID-19. This CDR3 is CASLRQENSPLHF. CDR3 in DNA: TGTGCCAGCCTGAGACAGGAGAATTCACCCCTCCACTTT.